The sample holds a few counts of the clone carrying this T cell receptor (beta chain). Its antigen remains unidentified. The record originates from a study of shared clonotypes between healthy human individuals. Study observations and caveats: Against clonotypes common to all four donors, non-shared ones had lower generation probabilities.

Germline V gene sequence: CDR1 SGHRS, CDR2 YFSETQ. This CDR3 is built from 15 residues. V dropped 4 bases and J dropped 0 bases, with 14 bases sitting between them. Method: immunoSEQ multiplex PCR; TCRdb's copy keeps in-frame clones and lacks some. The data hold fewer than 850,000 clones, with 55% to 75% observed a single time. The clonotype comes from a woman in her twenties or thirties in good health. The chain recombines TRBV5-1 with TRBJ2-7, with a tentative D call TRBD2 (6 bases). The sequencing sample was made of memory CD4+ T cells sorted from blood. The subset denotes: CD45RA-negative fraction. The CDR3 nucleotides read TGCGCCAGCAGCCTCCTAGCGTCTAGCTCCTACGAGCAGTACTTC. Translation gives CASSLLASSSYEQYF.